This TCR beta chain appears in the sequencing data of a study of response to subunit inactivated influenza vaccine. Study-wide results and caveats: The authors put forward the suggestion that each seasonal influenza vaccination may bring in only a limited number of new T cells.

TCRdb independently ran MiXCR on the RT-PCR reads; one entry per CDR3 protein. The sample holds around 200,000 distinct CDR3 sequences, approximately 9.2% seen once. Trimming removed 7 bases from V and 2 bases from J; junction bases left unmatched: 9. The germline CDR1 and CDR2 sequences are MGHDK and SYGVNS. The CDR3 totals 16 residues. For this clonotype: What it binds is not known.

The rearrangement joins TRBV25-1 to TRBJ2-2, with 8 bases aligning to TRBD1. The sample here was non-naive T cells sorted from PBMCs, taken on the day of vaccination. The origin of this receptor is a man aged 50 to 60 who received an inactivated influenza vaccine. The chain's CDR3 is CASKKAGQANTGELFF. CDR3 nucleotides: TGTGCCAGCAAGAAGGCGGGACAGGCAAACACCGGGGAGCTGTTTTTT.